The following is a TCR beta chain sequence with its context. Extraction of RNA preceded its reverse transcription into cDNA, which served as the sequencing template. Only in-frame clones appear in the TCRdb table, and some are missing; sequencing was by immunoSEQ multiplex PCR. The sample lists 120,000 to 150,000 clones; 80% to 90% were seen once. Researchers gathered lesional scalp punch biopsies and peripheral blood from patients with alopecia areata. The data derive from a study of CD8+ T cells in alopecia areata. Study-level background: Twice a day, 5 to 10 mg of oral tofacitinib was administered to treated patients. Tofacitinib exposure lasted 6 to 18 months, followed by 6 months off drug.

The CDR3 runs to 12 residues. J gave up 3 bases and V 8 bases, and 0 bases lay outside the gene matches. Germline V gene sequence: CDR1 SGHVS, CDR2 FNYEAQ. The clonotype was recovered from a human donor with alopecia areata. The chain carries TRBV7-6 and TRBJ2-2; 7 nucleotides align to TRBD2. The specimen comprised CD8+ T cells sorted from blood, sampled at week 0. In nucleotides, the CDR3 is TGTGCCAGCGGGGGGGACACCGGGGAGCTGTTTTTT. This gives the protein CASGGDTGELFF.